The 8 T cell receptor beta chains in this list originate from one sample, sequenced in a study of cytomegalovirus exposure and HLA in healthy donors (dated by TCRdb to about 2017). The receptor library was made with the immunoSEQ multiplex PCR assay. For the multiplex PCR, a mixture combining 60 forward primers for TCR Vbeta segments and 13 reverse primers for TCR Jbeta segments was used. Entries here come from immuneACCESS through TCRdb and include only in-frame sequences with V and J called. Some clones fail to appear in such tables; in the studies checked, an unresolved V gene covers under half of the shortfall, and the cause of the remainder is unknown. Across this sample there are roughly 98,000 clones, with 60% to 80% seen only once. Around 7.2% of the sample lies in the top ten. The sequenced sample consisted of PBMCs. These receptors were obtained from a female donor in good health and CMV-seronegative.

V usage is TRBV2 and J usage is TRBJ2-2; weak D call: TRBD1 (5 bases). V was shortened by 7 bases and J by 7 bases, with 19 bases between the two germline ends. The CDR3 is 15 amino acids. CDR1 is SNHLY and CDR2 is FYNNEI in the germline V gene. The CDR3 is CASKTDIFRGGELFF. CDR3 bases: TGTGCCAGCAAGACGGACATTTTCCGTGGCGGGGAGCTGTTTTTT.

V is TRBV11-3 and J is TRBJ2-5; 9 bases line up with TRBD2. The CDR3 is 14 residues long. The J segment lost 4 bases and the V segment lost 5 bases, leaving 5 bases of the junction unmatched. Looked up from germline, CDR1 is SGHNT and CDR2 is YENEEA. The DNA for the CDR3 is TGTGCCAGCAGCAGGCGGGGGGGCTCAGAGACCCAGTACTTC. Encoded protein: CASSRRGGSETQYF.

A few counts support this clone. The genes are TRBV27 and TRBJ1-5, with D uncertain. Trimming left V 8 bases short and J 0 bases short, with 11 bases between. CDR1 is MNHEY, CDR2 SMNVEV, per germline (reference sequence). This CDR3 is built from 14 residues. The CDR3: CASGRQYSNQPQHF. The CDR3, as DNA: TGTGCCAGCGGTCGTCAGTATAGCAATCAGCCCCAGCATTTT.

The J gene is TRBJ2-1, the V gene TRBV7-3, with TRBD1 matching 8 bases. V shed 1 base, J shed 0 bases, and the junction held 2 bases outside the gene matches. Germline CDR1 reads SGHTA; CDR2 reads FQGTGA. CDR3 length equals 16 residues. CDR3 DNA sequence: TGTGCCAGCAGCTTAATGCAGGGGGCCTCCTACAATGAGCAGTTCTTC. It encodes CASSLMQGASYNEQFF. Combining the CDR3 with reference TRBV7-3 and TRBJ2-1 gives the whole variable domain GAGVSQTPSNKVTEKGKYVELRCDPISGHTALYWYRQSLGQGPEFLIYFQGTGAADDSGLPNDRFFAVRPEGSVSTLKIQRTERGDSAVYLCASSLMQGASYNEQFFGPGTRLTVL.

This clone occurred a few times. This chain connects TRBV4-3 to TRBJ1-1; D is unresolved. Germline V gene sequence: CDR1 LGHNA, CDR2 YSLEER. The length of the CDR3 is 14 residues. V was clipped by 0 bases and J by 7 bases, with 12 bases between them. CDR3 residues: CASSQDPSHFEAFF. CDR3 in DNA: TGCGCCAGCAGCCAAGATCCCTCGCACTTTGAAGCTTTCTTT.

The chain links TRBV10-1 to TRBJ2-7; 9 nucleotides match TRBD1. With V trimmed by 6 bases and J by 3 bases, 6 bases remained unmatched. This CDR3 is 14 amino acids long. Germline V gene sequence: CDR1 WNHNN, CDR2 SYGVQD (reference sequence). The CDR3 reads CASRVDRGDYEQYF. The CDR3, as DNA: TGCGCCAGCAGAGTGGACAGGGGTGACTACGAGCAGTACTTC.

V and J are TRBV29-1 and TRBJ1-1, with D maybe TRBD1 (6 bases). The CDR3 has 14 residues. V shed 6 bases and J shed 8 bases, with 22 bases lying between them. Per the germline V gene, CDR1 is SQVTM and CDR2 is ANQGSEA. The DNA for the CDR3 is TGCAGCGTGTCGCCGGGACACGCGGCTGCCGAAGCTTTCTTT. This encodes CSVSPGHAAAEAFF.

V is TRBV9 and J is TRBJ1-2; 8 nucleotides line up with TRBD1. The CDR3 length is 14 residues. V trimming: 0 bases; J trimming: 5 bases; junction bases outside the gene matches: 3. From germline, CDR1 is SGDLS and CDR2 YYNGEE. CDR3 residues: CASSVGTGKYGYTF. The DNA of the CDR3 is TGTGCCAGCAGCGTAGGGACAGGGAAATATGGCTACACCTTC.